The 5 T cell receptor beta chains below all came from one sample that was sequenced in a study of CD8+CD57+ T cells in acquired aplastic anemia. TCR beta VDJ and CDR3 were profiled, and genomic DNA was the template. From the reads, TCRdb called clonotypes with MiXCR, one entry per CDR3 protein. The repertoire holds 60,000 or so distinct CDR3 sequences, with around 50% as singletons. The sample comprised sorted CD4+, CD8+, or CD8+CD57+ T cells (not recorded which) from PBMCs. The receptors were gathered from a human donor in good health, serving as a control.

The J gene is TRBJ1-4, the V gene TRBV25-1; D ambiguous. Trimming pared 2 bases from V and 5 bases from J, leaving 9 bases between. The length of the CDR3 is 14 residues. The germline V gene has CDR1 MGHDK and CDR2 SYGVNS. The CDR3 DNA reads TGTGCCAGCAGTGAAATGGCCAACAATGAAAAACTGTTTTTT. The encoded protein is CASSEMANNEKLFF.

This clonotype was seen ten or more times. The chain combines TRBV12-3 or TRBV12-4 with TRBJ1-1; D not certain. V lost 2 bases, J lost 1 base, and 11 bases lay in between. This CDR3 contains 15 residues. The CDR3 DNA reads TGTGCCAGCAGTTTATCTAAATTCGCGAACACTGAAGCTTTCTTT. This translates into CASSLSKFANTEAFF.

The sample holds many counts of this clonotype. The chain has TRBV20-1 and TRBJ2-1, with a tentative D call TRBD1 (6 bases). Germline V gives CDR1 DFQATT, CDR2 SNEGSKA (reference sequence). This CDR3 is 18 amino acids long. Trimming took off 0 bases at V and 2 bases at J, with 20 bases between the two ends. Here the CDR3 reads CSARDRWGRGQAYNEQFF. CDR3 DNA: TGCAGTGCTAGAGATAGGTGGGGCAGGGGTCAGGCCTACAATGAGCAGTTCTTC.

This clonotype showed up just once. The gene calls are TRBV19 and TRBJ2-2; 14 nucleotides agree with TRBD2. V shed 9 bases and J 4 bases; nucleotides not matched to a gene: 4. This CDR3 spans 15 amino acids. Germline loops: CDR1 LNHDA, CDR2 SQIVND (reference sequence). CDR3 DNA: TGTGCCAGAGGGACTAGCGGGAGAAGCACCGGGGAGCTGTTTTTT. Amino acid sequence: CARGTSGRSTGELFF. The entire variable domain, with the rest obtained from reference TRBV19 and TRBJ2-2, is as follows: DGGITQSPKYLFRKEGQNVTLSCEQNLNHDAMYWYRQDPGQGLRLIYYSQIVNDFQKGDIAEGYSVSREKKESFPLTVTSAQKNPTAFYLCARGTSGRSTGELFFGEGSRLTVL.

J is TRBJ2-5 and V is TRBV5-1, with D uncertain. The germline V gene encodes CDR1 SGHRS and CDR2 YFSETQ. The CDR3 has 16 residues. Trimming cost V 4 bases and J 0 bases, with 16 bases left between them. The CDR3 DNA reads TGCGCCAGCAGCCCGTACCCGCGAAAGTACCAAGAGACCCAGTACTTC. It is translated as CASSPYPRKYQETQYF.